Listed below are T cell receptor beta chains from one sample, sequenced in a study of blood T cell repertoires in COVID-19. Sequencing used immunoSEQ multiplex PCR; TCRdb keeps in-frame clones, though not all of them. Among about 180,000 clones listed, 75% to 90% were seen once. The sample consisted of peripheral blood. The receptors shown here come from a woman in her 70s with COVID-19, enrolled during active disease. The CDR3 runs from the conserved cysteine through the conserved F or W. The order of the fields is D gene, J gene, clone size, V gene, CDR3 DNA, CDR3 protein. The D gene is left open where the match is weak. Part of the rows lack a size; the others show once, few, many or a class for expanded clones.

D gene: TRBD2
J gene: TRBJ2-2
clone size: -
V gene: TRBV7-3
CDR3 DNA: TGTGCCAGCAGCTCCGGGACTAGCGGGATAACCGGGGAGCTGTTTTTT
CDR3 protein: CASSSGTSGITGELFF

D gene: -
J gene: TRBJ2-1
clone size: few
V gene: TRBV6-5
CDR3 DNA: TGTGCCAGCCGGGGGACAGTGCCCTACAATGAGCAGTTCTTC
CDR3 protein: CASRGTVPYNEQFF

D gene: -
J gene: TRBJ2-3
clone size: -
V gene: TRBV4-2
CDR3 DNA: TGTGCCAGCAGCCAAGCAGCCCCGGGAGACAGGGTGAGTTTT
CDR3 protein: CASSQAAPGDRVSF

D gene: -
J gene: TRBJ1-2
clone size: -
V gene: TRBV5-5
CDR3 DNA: TGTGCCAGCAGCTTGAGTGGAGCAGGAGGATACTATGGCTACACCTTC
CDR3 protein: CASSLSGAGGYYGYTF

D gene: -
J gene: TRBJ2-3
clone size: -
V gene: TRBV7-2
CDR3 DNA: TGTGCCAGCAGCCCACACCGACTAGCAGATACGCAGTATTTT
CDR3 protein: CASSPHRLADTQYF

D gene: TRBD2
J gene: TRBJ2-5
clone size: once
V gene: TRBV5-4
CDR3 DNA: TGTGCCAGCAGCTGGCCAGGACTAGCGGGAGAGACCCAGTACTTC
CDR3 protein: CASSWPGLAGETQYF

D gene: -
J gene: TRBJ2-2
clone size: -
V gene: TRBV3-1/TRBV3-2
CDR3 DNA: TGTGCCAGCAGCCACGTTAGGGGCACCGGGGAGCTGTTTTTT
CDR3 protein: CASSHVRGTGELFF

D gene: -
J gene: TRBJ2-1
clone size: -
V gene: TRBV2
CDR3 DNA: TGTGCCAGCAGTTCGAAGCTTCTTTCTTCGGATGAGCAGTTCTTC
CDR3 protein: CASSSKLLSSDEQFF

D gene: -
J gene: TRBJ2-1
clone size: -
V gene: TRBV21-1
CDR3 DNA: TGTGCCAGCAGCTTCTCTCCTAGATCCGGGGAGCAGTTCTTC
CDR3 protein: CASSFSPRSGEQFF

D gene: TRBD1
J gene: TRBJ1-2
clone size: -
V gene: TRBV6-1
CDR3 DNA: TGTGCCAGCAGGTGGACAGGGGGCTCCTATGGCTACACCTTC
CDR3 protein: CASRWTGGSYGYTF

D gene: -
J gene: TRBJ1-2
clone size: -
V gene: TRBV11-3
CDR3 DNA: TGTGCCAGCAGCTTCTCTCACGCAACGGAGGGTGGCTACACCTTC
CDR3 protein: CASSFSHATEGGYTF

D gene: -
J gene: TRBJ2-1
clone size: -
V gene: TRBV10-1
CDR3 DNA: TGCGCCAGCAGTGAAGGGAGCTCCTACAATGAGCAGTTCTTC
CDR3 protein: CASSEGSSYNEQFF

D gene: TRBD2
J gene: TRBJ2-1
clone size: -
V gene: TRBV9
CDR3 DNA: TGTGCCAGCAGCGTAGCGACTAGCTTGAACCATGAGCAGTTCTTC
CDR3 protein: CASSVATSLNHEQFF

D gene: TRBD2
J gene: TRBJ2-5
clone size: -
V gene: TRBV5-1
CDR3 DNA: TGCGCCAGCAGCTTGAGTGGGGGGGAAGAGACCCAGTACTTC
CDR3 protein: CASSLSGGEETQYF

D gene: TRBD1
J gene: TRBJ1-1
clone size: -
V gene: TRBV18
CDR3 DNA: TGTGCCAGCTCATACGAGCAGGGGGACACTGAAGCTTTCTTT
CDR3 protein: CASSYEQGDTEAFF

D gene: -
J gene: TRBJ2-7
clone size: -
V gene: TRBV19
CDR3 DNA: TGTGCCAGTAGTATAGAGTTAGACTACGAGCAGTACTTC
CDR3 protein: CASSIELDYEQYF

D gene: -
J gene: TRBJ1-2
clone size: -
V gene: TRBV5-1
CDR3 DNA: TGCGCCAGCTCAGTCTCCGGGTCCTATGGCTACACCTTC
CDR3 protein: CASSVSGSYGYTF

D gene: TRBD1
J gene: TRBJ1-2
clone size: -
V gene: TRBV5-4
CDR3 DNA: TGTGCCAGCAGCTTGGCCCAGGGGGCGGGTGGCTACACCTTC
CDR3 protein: CASSLAQGAGGYTF

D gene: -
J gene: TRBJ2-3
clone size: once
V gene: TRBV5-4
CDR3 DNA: TGTGCCAGCAGCTTGAGTGCTAGTCCCGATACGCAGTATTTT
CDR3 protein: CASSLSASPDTQYF

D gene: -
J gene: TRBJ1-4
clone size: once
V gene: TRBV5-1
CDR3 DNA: TGCGCCAGCAGCTTGACGGGGACTACTAATGAAAAACTGTTTTTT
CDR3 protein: CASSLTGTTNEKLFF

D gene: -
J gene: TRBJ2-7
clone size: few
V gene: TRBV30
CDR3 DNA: TGTGCCTGGAGTCCAACAGGGCCCGAGCAGTACTTC
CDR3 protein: CAWSPTGPEQYF

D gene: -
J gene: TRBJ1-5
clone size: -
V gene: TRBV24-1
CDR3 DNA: TGTGCCAGGAGAGATCAGCCCCAGCATTTT
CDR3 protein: CARRDQPQHF

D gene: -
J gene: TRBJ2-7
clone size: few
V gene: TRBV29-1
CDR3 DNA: TGCAGCGTTCGCGAGTTTAACGAGCAGTACTTC
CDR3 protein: CSVREFNEQYF

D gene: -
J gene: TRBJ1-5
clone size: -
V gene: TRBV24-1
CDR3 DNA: TGTGCCACCAGTGAAACAGGGAATCAGCCCCAGCATTTT
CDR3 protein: CATSETGNQPQHF

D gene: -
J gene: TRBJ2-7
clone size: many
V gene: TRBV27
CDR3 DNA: TGTGCCAGCAGGGGGACTGAGAGCTCCTACGAGCAGTACTTC
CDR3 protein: CASRGTESSYEQYF

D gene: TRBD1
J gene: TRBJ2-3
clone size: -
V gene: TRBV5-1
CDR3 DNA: TGCGCCAGCAGCTCGACAGGGAGCACAGATACGCAGTATTTT
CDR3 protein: CASSSTGSTDTQYF

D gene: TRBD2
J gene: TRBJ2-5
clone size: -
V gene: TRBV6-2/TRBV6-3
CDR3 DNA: TGTGCCAGCAGTTATCTTGGGGGGGGAGAGACCCAGTACTTC
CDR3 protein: CASSYLGGGETQYF

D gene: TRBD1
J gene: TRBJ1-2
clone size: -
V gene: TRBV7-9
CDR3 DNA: TGTGCCAGCAGCCGCCGCGGACAGGAGGACTATGGCTACACCTTC
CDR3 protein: CASSRRGQEDYGYTF

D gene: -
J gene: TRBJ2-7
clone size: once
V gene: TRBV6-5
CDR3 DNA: TGTGCCAGCTCTTACATTCCCCTCTCCTACGAGCAGTACTTC
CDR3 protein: CASSYIPLSYEQYF

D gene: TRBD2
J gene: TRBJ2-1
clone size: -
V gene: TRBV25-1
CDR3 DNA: TGTGCCAGCAGTGATAGCGGGAGGAAAAATGAGCAGTTCTTC
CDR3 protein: CASSDSGRKNEQFF

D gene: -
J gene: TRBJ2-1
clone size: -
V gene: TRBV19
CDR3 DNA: TGTGCCAGTACCCCCGGGGTGAGCGGATCCTACAATGAGCAGTTCTTC
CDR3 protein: CASTPGVSGSYNEQFF

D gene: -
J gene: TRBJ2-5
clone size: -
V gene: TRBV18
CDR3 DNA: TGTGCCAGCTCACTAGATCCCGACAGCCAAGAGACCCAGTACTTC
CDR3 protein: CASSLDPDSQETQYF

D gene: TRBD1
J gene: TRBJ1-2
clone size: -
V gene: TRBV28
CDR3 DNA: TGTGCCAGCAGTGATCAGGGGGCCTACTGGTACACCTTC
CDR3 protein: CASSDQGAYWYTF

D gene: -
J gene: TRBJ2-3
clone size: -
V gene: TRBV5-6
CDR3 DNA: TGTGCCAGCAGCTGGAGAACTATCCTGGGTGTCACAGATACGCAGTATTTT
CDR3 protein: CASSWRTILGVTDTQYF

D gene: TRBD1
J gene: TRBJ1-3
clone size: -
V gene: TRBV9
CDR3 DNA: TGTGCCAGCAGTGACAGGGGTACAGCTGGAAACACCATATATTTT
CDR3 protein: CASSDRGTAGNTIYF

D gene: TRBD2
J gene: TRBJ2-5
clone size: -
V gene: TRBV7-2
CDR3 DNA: TGTGCCAGCGCCTTCGTCACTAGCGGGAGTCGCGAGACCCAGTACTTC
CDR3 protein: CASAFVTSGSRETQYF

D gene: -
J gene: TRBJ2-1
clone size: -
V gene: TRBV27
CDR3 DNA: TGTGCCAGCAGTTTAGAAGCGGGACAATACAATGAGCAGTTCTTC
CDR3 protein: CASSLEAGQYNEQFF

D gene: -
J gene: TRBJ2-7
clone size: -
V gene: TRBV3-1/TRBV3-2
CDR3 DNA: TGTGCCAGCAGCCGGGACTCCGGCTCCTACGAGCAGTACTTC
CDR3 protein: CASSRDSGSYEQYF

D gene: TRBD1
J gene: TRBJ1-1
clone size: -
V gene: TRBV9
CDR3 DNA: TGTGCCAGCAGAAGTAGGACAGGGGATCCTGAAGCTTTCTTT
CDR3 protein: CASRSRTGDPEAFF

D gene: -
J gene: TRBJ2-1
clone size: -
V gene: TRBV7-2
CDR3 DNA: TGTGCCAGCAGCTTAAGCCCAGCTAGCTCCTACAATGAGCAGTTCTTC
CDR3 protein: CASSLSPASSYNEQFF

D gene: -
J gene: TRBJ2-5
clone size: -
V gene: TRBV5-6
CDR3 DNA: TGTGCCAGCAGTTACAGGGTAGGCGAGACCCAGTACTTC
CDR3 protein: CASSYRVGETQYF

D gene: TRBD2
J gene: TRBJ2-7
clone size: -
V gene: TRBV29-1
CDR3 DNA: TGCAGCGTTGAACAATTTAGCGGGAGATCCTACGAGCAGTACTTC
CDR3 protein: CSVEQFSGRSYEQYF

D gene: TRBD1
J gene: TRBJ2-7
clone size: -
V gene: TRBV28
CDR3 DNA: TGTGCCAGCAGTTTATCAGGGACAGGGGCCTACGAGCAGTACTTC
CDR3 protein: CASSLSGTGAYEQYF

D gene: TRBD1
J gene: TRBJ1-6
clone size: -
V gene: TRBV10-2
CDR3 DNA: TGCGCCAGCAGCCATACAGGGGTTCGCGCCTATAATTCACCCCTCCACTTT
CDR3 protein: CASSHTGVRAYNSPLHF

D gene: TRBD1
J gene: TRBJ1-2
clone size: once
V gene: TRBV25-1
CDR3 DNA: TGTGCCAGCAGACAGGGGCCGGGCTATGGCTACACCTTC
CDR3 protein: CASRQGPGYGYTF

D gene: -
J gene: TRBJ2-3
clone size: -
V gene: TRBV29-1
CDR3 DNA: TGCAGTTCGAACCGAGGTCCAGATACGCAGTATTTT
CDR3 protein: CSSNRGPDTQYF

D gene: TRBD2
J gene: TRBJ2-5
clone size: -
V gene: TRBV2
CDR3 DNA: TGTGCCAGCAGTGGCTGGGGGGGGGAGACCCAGTACTTC
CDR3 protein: CASSGWGGETQYF

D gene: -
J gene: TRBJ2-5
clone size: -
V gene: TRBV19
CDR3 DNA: TGTGCCAGCTCCCCAGGGCTGTGGGGGACCCAGTACTTC
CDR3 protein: CASSPGLWGTQYF

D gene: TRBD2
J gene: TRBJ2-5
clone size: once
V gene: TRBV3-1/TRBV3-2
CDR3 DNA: TGTGCCAGCAGCCGCTACTATTCTAGCGGGAGTTCCTCTGTTCGAGAGACCCAGTACTTC
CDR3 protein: CASSRYYSSGSSSVRETQYF